The 22 T cell receptor beta chains below come from one sample, sequenced in a study of OX40 agonist ivuxolimab in advanced cancers. Profiled with immunoSEQ multiplex PCR; TCRdb holds only in-frame clones, not every one. The sample shows fewer than 80,000 clones, more than 75% of them seen only once. This specimen consisted of CD4+ or CD8+ T cells sorted from blood, obtained in a trial of the OX40 agonist ivuxolimab. These receptors originate from an adult with an advanced solid tumor such as melanoma, head and neck, liver or kidney cancer.

CDR3 sequence reads: CASTSGGETQYF. In DNA form, the CDR3 reads TGTGCCAGCACGTCAGGGGGCGAGACCCAGTACTTC. The chain has TRBV6-5 and TRBJ2-5, with 8 nucleotides matching TRBD1. From germline, CDR1 is MNHEY and CDR2 SVGAGI. This CDR3 has 12 amino acids. The V segment lost 7 bases and the J segment 5 bases; nucleotides outside the gene matches: 3.

A single count supports this clone. The genes are TRBV5-1 and TRBJ1-2, with 8 bases that match TRBD1. The CDR3 is made up of 15 amino acids. With V trimmed by 2 bases and J by 4 bases, 7 bases remained unmatched. Germline values: CDR1 SGHRS, CDR2 YFSETQ. The CDR3 spells CASSLSGGEGYGYTF. DNA of the CDR3: TGCGCCAGCAGCTTATCAGGGGGCGAAGGCTATGGCTACACCTTC.

The V and J genes are TRBV18 and TRBJ2-7, with no clear D. CDR1 is KGHSH and CDR2 is LQKENI in the germline V gene. V was shortened by 0 bases and J by 5 bases, with 14 bases between the two germline ends. This CDR3 is 15 amino acids long. CDR3 sequence reads: CASSPPQGALHEQYF. Here the CDR3 DNA reads TGTGCCAGCTCACCACCTCAAGGTGCCCTCCACGAGCAGTACTTC.

In its sample, this clone was seen once. The chain carries TRBV19 and TRBJ2-6, with D unclear. Germline values: CDR1 LNHDA, CDR2 SQIVND (reference sequence). V shed 3 bases and J shed 1 base, with 13 bases lying between them. This CDR3 has 17 residues. CDR3 amino acids: CASSIGRGRSGANVLTF. The CDR3 DNA follows: TGTGCCAGTAGTATTGGCCGCGGTCGATCTGGGGCCAACGTCCTGACTTTC.

The V call is TRBV19, the J call TRBJ2-1; TRBD1 is a possible D gene (6 bases). Germline V lookup: CDR1 LNHDA, CDR2 SQIVND (reference sequence). The CDR3 runs to 14 residues. V was pared by 3 bases and J by 8 bases, with 14 bases between. Written as DNA, the CDR3 is TGTGCCAGTAGTATTTTAAGGGGGAACGATGAGCAGTTCTTC. It is translated as CASSILRGNDEQFF.

This clone came up once. The chain carries TRBV9 and TRBJ1-1, with 7 bases aligning to TRBD1. With 5 bases clipped from V and 1 base from J, the junction kept 2 bases outside the gene matches. The length of the CDR3 is 13 residues. Germline CDR1 and CDR2: SGDLS and YYNGEE. The CDR3 nucleotides are TGTGCCAGCAGTCGGGACAGGAACACTGAAGCTTTCTTT. Protein product: CASSRDRNTEAFF.

V gene TRBV7-3 combines with J gene TRBJ1-1, with D perhaps TRBD1 (5 bases). Trimming took 3 bases from V and 1 from J, leaving 6 bases between them. Per the germline V gene, CDR1 is SGHTA and CDR2 is FQGTGA. There are 13 residues in the CDR3. DNA of the CDR3: TGTGCCAGCAGCTTTGGGGGGAACACTGAAGCTTTCTTT. Translated: CASSFGGNTEAFF.

The rearrangement joins TRBV7-6 to TRBJ1-1; tentative D call: TRBD1 (5 bases). V dropped 5 bases and J dropped 4 bases, with 20 bases sitting between them. This CDR3 is 16 amino acids long. Germline CDR1 reads SGHVS; CDR2 reads FNYEAQ. The CDR3 reads CASSPQLRQGATEAFF. As DNA, the CDR3 is TGTGCCAGCAGCCCCCAATTGCGGCAGGGCGCCACTGAAGCTTTCTTT.

The V and J genes are TRBV10-2 and TRBJ1-5; a weak D match, TRBD1 (5 bases). This CDR3 region has 17 residues. Germline V gives CDR1 WSHSY, CDR2 SAAADI. V was cut by 0 bases and J by 4 bases, with 16 bases left in between. DNA of the CDR3: TGCGCCAGCAGTGAGTCGTGGGGGGAAGCGGGGAATCAGCCCCAGCATTTT. As protein: CASSESWGEAGNQPQHF.

This sequence joins TRBV4-3 and TRBJ2-1, with D uncertain. V lost 3 bases to trimming and J lost 7 bases, with 10 bases between them. The CDR3 spans 13 residues. Germline CDR1 and CDR2: LGHNA and YSLEER. Here the CDR3 reads CASSQVLANEQFF. The CDR3 DNA sequence: TGCGCCAGCAGCCAGGTCTTAGCAAATGAGCAGTTCTTC.

This clone has a handful of counts. The V call is TRBV28, the J call TRBJ1-2; no clear D. The CDR3 is 13 residues long. V lost 2 bases and J lost 3, with 7 bases in between. Germline lookup yields CDR1 MDHEN and CDR2 SYDVKM. The CDR3 DNA follows: TGTGCCAGCAGTTTAGGGCCCGACTATGGCTACACCTTC. It yields the protein CASSLGPDYGYTF.

This clone was picked up one time. The V and J genes are TRBV18 and TRBJ2-5; D is unresolved. The germline CDR1 and CDR2 sequences are KGHSH and LQKENI. The CDR3 spans 14 residues. V gave up 4 bases and J gave up 2 bases, with 11 bases separating them. The CDR3: CASSLNSMQETQYF. DNA for the CDR3: TGTGCCAGCTCACTAAACTCTATGCAAGAGACCCAGTACTTC.

The rearrangement joins TRBV27 to TRBJ2-7; 7 bases agree with TRBD1. The germline V gene encodes CDR1 MNHEY and CDR2 SMNVEV (reference sequence). V lost 4 bases to trimming and J lost 2 bases; unmatched junction nucleotides: 5. There are 14 residues in the CDR3. This CDR3 reads CASSSRQGTYEQYF. DNA for the CDR3: TGTGCCAGCAGTTCTAGACAGGGAACCTACGAGCAGTACTTC.

The CDR3 is CASSALVVDEQFF. The CDR3 DNA reads TGTGCCAGCAGCGCCCTAGTAGTAGATGAGCAGTTCTTC. The rearrangement joins TRBV9 to TRBJ2-1; no clear D. V lost 3 bases and J 8 bases, leaving 12 bases between the germline ends. The V gene's germline CDR1 is SGDLS and CDR2 YYNGEE. CDR3 length: 13 amino acids.

Of note for this clone: One end of the junction fails to match germline, which may point to a read error. The chain links TRBV7-7 to TRBJ2-2; 7 positions agree with TRBD1. Germline loops: CDR1 SSHAT, CDR2 FNYEAQ (reference sequence). This CDR3 comprises 13 residues. CDR3 amino acids: CASSLQGTGELFF. CDR3 DNA: TGTGCTAGCAGCTTACAGGGGACCGGGGAGCTGTTTTTT.

This chain uses TRBV18 with TRBJ2-7; D might be TRBD2 (7 bases). This CDR3 is 16 amino acids long. Trimming pared 3 bases from V and 4 bases from J, leaving 19 bases between. The germline V gene has CDR1 KGHSH and CDR2 LQKENI. CDR3 sequence (DNA): TGTGCCAGCTCACCGAGGAGGGGGGGTGAATTGTACGAGCAGTACTTC. Translated, it gives CASSPRRGGELYEQYF. The whole variable domain, filled in from reference TRBV18 and TRBJ2-7, reads NAGVMQNPRHLVRRRGQEARLRCSPMKGHSHVYWYRQLPEEGLKFMVYLQKENIIDESGMPKERFSAEFPKEGPSILRIQQVVRGDSAAYFCASSPRRGGELYEQYFGPGTRLTVT.

The V call is TRBV6-1, the J call TRBJ2-3; TRBD1 aligns across 8 bases. Unmatched junction bases numbered 2, after V lost 3 bases and J lost 6 bases. The CDR3 extends over 13 amino acids. The germline V gene has CDR1 MNHNS and CDR2 SASEGT. The CDR3 DNA follows: TGTGCCAGCAGTGAGACAGGGGTGGATACGCAGTATTTT. This translates into CASSETGVDTQYF.

This sequence joins TRBV28 and TRBJ2-7; 10 bases agree with TRBD1. The CDR3 length is 15 residues. Unmatched junction bases numbered 7, after V lost 4 bases and J lost 4 bases. Germline assignment: CDR1 MDHEN and CDR2 SYDVKM. The CDR3 spells CASSSTGGARYEQYF. Here the CDR3 DNA reads TGTGCCAGCAGTTCGACAGGGGGCGCCAGGTACGAGCAGTACTTC. Full variable domain (outside the CDR3, taken from reference TRBV28 and TRBJ2-7): DVKVTQSSRYLVKRTGEKVFLECVQDMDHENMFWYRQDPGLGLRLIYFSYDVKMKEKGDIPEGYSVSREKKERFSLILESASTNQTSMYLCASSSTGGARYEQYFGPGTRLTVT.

The CDR3 region is CASRTGMNTEAFF. The CDR3 DNA reads TGTGCCAGCAGGACAGGGATGAACACTGAAGCTTTCTTT. The chain joins TRBV7-9 to TRBJ1-1; 7 nucleotides agree with TRBD1. CDR1 is SEHNR, CDR2 FQNEAQ, per germline (reference sequence). This CDR3 region has 13 residues. V trimming: 6 bases; J trimming: 0 bases; junction bases outside the gene matches: 1.

This rearrangement joins TRBV27 to TRBJ1-1; D uncertain. Germline assignment: CDR1 MNHEY and CDR2 SMNVEV (reference sequence). With 6 bases removed from V and 0 bases from J, the gap between germline ends came to 11 bases. This CDR3 spans 14 amino acids. The CDR3 sequence is CASSLGSMNTEAFF. The CDR3 coding sequence is TGTGCCAGCAGCCTCGGGTCTATGAACACTGAAGCTTTCTTT.

V usage is TRBV5-1 and J usage is TRBJ1-3; D is uncertain. Trimming took 0 bases from V and 2 from J, leaving 6 bases between them. This CDR3 has 14 amino acids. Germline assignment: CDR1 SGHRS and CDR2 YFSETQ. CDR3 in amino acids: CASSLGVTGNTIYF. In DNA, the CDR3 is TGCGCCAGCAGCTTGGGGGTAACTGGAAACACCATATATTTT.

The CDR3 DNA sequence: TGTGCCAGCAGTTCCTCCTGGACAGGGGGCAGCGAGCAGTACTTC. Translated: CASSSSWTGGSEQYF. J is TRBJ2-5 and V is TRBV27; the match to TRBD1 covers 11 bases. The J call is in doubt because the DNA end fits TRBJ2-7 better. The CDR3 is 15 amino acids. Looked up from germline, CDR1 is MNHEY and CDR2 is SMNVEV (reference sequence).